Each of the 30 T cell receptor beta chains below was sequenced from the same sample in a study of blood T cells in healthy people across ages. Primed by a sample-barcoded 5' primer and a J-beta primer mix, a second PCR proceeded for about 6 to 12 cycles. Each CDR3 protein gets one entry after TCRdb re-called the 5' RACE reads with MiXCR. Of hundreds of thousands of distinct CDR3 sequences detected, about 50% appear once; the ten largest clones hold approximately 12%. Input material: blood. These receptors were collected from a woman of 80 years or more in good health.

This clonotype appeared many times. The chain carries TRBV4-1 and TRBJ2-7; possibly TRBD1 for D (5 bases). The germline V and J ends were trimmed by 5 bases and 3 bases, with 14 bases remaining between them. Germline CDR1 MGHRA, CDR2 YSYEKL. This CDR3 has 14 residues. The CDR3 DNA reads as TGCGCCAGCAGCGCAGACAGAACCCACTACGAGCAGTACTTC. Translating it yields CASSADRTHYEQYF.

This clonotype has a count of ten or more. The CDR3 DNA sequence: TGTGCCAGCAGTCCCGGACAGGGGGAGACCCAGTACTTC. This sequence encodes CASSPGQGETQYF. This chain links TRBV6-5 with TRBJ2-5; TRBD1 matches 9 bases. V shed 5 bases, J shed 5 bases, and the junction held 3 bases outside the gene matches. The length of the CDR3 is 13 residues. The germline CDR1 and CDR2 sequences are MNHEY and SVGAGI.

The chain has TRBV20-1 and TRBJ2-1, with TRBD2 matching 14 bases. V shed 6 bases, J shed 5 bases, and the junction held 3 bases outside the gene matches. CDR1 DFQATT and CDR2 SNEGSKA come from the germline V gene (reference sequence). The CDR3 runs 14 residues. This chain's CDR3 is CSAQTSGGDNEQFF. The CDR3 region has the DNA TGCAGTGCCCAGACTAGCGGGGGGGACAATGAGCAGTTCTTC.

V is TRBV11-2 and J is TRBJ2-1, with TRBD2 as a possible D gene (6 bases). Germline V gene data show CDR1 as SGHAT and CDR2 as FQNNGV. With 3 bases removed from V and 7 bases from J, the gap between germline ends came to 19 bases. This CDR3 is 16 amino acids long. The CDR3 DNA sequence: TGTGCCAGCAGCTTCTCTACTAGCAGGAGGAGGAATGAGCAGTTCTTC. Amino acids: CASSFSTSRRRNEQFF.

V is TRBV7-8 and J is TRBJ2-6, with a possible D match to TRBD2 (5 bases). Germline V gives CDR1 SGHVS, CDR2 FQNEAQ. The V end was cut by 5 bases, the J end by 0 bases, with 17 bases between. This CDR3 contains 18 residues. The CDR3 loop reads CASSIGGAGLSGANVLTF. CDR3 coding DNA: TGTGCCAGCAGCATAGGAGGTGCAGGTCTCTCTGGGGCCAACGTCCTGACTTTC.

The CDR3 protein is CASSVSGGYNEQYF. CDR3 in DNA: TGTGCCAGCAGTGTTAGCGGGGGCTACAATGAGCAGTACTTC. V usage is TRBV2 and J usage is TRBJ2-5; 9 nucleotides match TRBD2. This CDR3 has 14 residues. Germline-derived CDR1 and CDR2 are SNHLY and FYNNEI. The V segment lost 4 bases and the J segment 11 bases; nucleotides outside the gene matches: 11. Complete variable domain (other parts from reference TRBV2 and TRBJ2-5): EPEVTQTPSHQVTQMGQEVILRCVPISNHLYFYWYRQILGQKVEFLVSFYNNEISEKSEIFDDQFSVERPDGSNFTLKIRSTKLEDSAMYFCASSVSGGYNEQYFGPGTRLLVL.

This clonotype has a count of ten or more. The chain employs TRBV7-3 and TRBJ1-1, with D unresolved. The CDR3 contains 14 residues. V dropped 3 bases and J dropped 2 bases, with 10 bases sitting between them. In germline, CDR1 is SGHTA, CDR2 FQGTGA. Here the CDR3 reads CASSFAGTNTEAFF. The DNA for the CDR3 is TGTGCCAGCAGCTTCGCAGGTACTAACACTGAAGCTTTCTTT.

The genes are TRBV20-1 and TRBJ2-7; D may be TRBD1 (5 bases). The length of the CDR3 is 17 residues. CDR1 DFQATT and CDR2 SNEGSKA come from the germline V gene (reference sequence). V was trimmed by 0 bases and J by 4 bases, leaving 22 bases between them. The CDR3 DNA reads TGCAGTGCTAGAGATGGTACAAGGGGTGGTGTGGGGTACGAGCAGTACTTC. Amino acids: CSARDGTRGGVGYEQYF.

The chain recombines TRBV29-1 with TRBJ1-1, with a possible D match to TRBD1 (5 bases). CDR3 length equals 13 residues. V was cut by 7 bases and J by 1 base, with 13 bases left in between. Germline CDR1 and CDR2: SQVTM and ANQGSEA. CDR3: CSGSGTQNTEAFF. DNA for the CDR3: TGCAGCGGGTCCGGGACGCAGAACACTGAAGCTTTCTTT.

This CDR3 is CASSLALIGGRTEAFF. For the CDR3, the DNA is TGTGCCAGCAGCTTAGCGCTGATAGGGGGGAGGACTGAAGCTTTCTTT. The chain carries TRBV7-2 and TRBJ1-1; possible D gene TRBD1, 6 bases. There are 16 residues in the CDR3. The germline V and J ends were trimmed by 0 bases and 5 bases, with 16 bases remaining between them. Germline V gives CDR1 SGHTA, CDR2 FQGNSA.

The table lists this clonotype with a few counts. The rearrangement links TRBV11-2 to TRBJ2-1, with TRBD2 matching 13 bases. This CDR3 spans 15 amino acids. Germline CDR1 and CDR2: SGHAT and FQNNGV. Losses at the gene ends were 7 bases for V and 10 bases for J; bases not matched to a gene: 10. The CDR3 protein is CASIWTSGGTGEQFF. The CDR3 DNA follows: TGTGCCAGCATATGGACTAGCGGGGGTACTGGGGAGCAGTTCTTC.

This clonotype occurred many times. The V and J genes are TRBV14 and TRBJ2-3, with D perhaps matching TRBD2 (5 bases). The CDR3 extends over 15 amino acids. Between the trimmed V and J ends, which lost 5 bases and 1 base, there was a span of 13 bases. Germline CDR1 and CDR2: SGHDN and FVKESK. CDR3 sequence (DNA): TGTGCCAGCAGCTATGCCATAGCGCGCACAGATACGCAGTATTTT. Translated: CASSYAIARTDTQYF. Based on the CDR3 plus reference TRBV14 and TRBJ2-3, the full variable domain is EAGVTQFPSHSVIEKGQTVTLRCDPISGHDNLYWYRRVMGKEIKFLLHFVKESKQDESGMPNNRFLAERTGGTYSTLKVQPAELEDSGVYFCASSYAIARTDTQYFGPGTRLTVL.

This clonotype appeared many times. The V gene is TRBV25-1, the J gene TRBJ1-6; perhaps TRBD1 as D (6 bases). Germline V gene lookup returns CDR1 MGHDK and CDR2 SYGVNS. Trimming pared 6 bases from V and 9 bases from J, leaving 21 bases between. The CDR3 runs to 16 residues. CDR3 region: CASRPSSGAMGSPLHF. CDR3 nucleotide sequence: TGTGCCAGCAGACCATCATCAGGGGCCATGGGTTCACCCCTCCACTTT.

This clonotype was observed a few times. The chain joins TRBV27 to TRBJ1-1; tentatively, D is TRBD1 (5 bases). The germline V gene encodes CDR1 MNHEY and CDR2 SMNVEV (reference sequence). Trimming removed 3 bases at V and 6 bases at J, with 14 bases between. This CDR3 region has 14 residues. The CDR3 sequence: CASSLTARWSEAFF. The CDR3 DNA follows: TGTGCCAGCAGTTTGACAGCGAGATGGTCTGAAGCTTTCTTT.

The rearrangement links TRBV30 to TRBJ1-3; D ambiguous. V was clipped by 0 bases and J by 8 bases, with 8 bases between them. The CDR3 has 12 residues. In germline, CDR1 is GTSNPN, CDR2 SVGIG (reference sequence). CDR3 sequence (DNA): TGTGCCTGGAGTGTAATTGGGGACACCATATATTTT. This sequence encodes CAWSVIGDTIYF.

On this clonotype: Relative to the germline gene, one junction end is altered; a read error may explain this. The CDR3 region is CASSLGGQASTGELFF. Here the CDR3 DNA reads TGTGCTAGCAGCTTAGGGGGACAGGCCAGCACCGGGGAGCTGTTTTTT. The chain is built from TRBV7-7 and TRBJ2-2; TRBD1 matches 8 bases. The germline CDR1 and CDR2 sequences are SSHAT and FNYEAQ (reference sequence). The CDR3 runs to 16 residues.

V and J are TRBV24-1 and TRBJ2-7; maybe TRBD1 (6 bases). Germline V gene data show CDR1 as KGHDR and CDR2 as SFDVKD. The CDR3 loop spans 14 amino acids. V lost 5 bases to trimming and J lost 7 bases, with 17 bases between them. CDR3 bases: TGTGCCACCAGTGGTTCCGGACAGTACAATGAGCAGTACTTC. It codes for CATSGSGQYNEQYF.

The chain joins TRBV20-1 to TRBJ2-5; D unclear. The germline V and J ends were trimmed by 4 bases and 5 bases, with 11 bases remaining between them. This CDR3 region has 12 residues. Germline V gives CDR1 DFQATT, CDR2 SNEGSKA (reference sequence). This CDR3 reads CSATLIRETQYF. CDR3 nucleotides: TGCAGTGCTACACTTATACGGGAGACCCAGTACTTC.

This clonotype was found many times. This chain uses TRBV5-4 with TRBJ2-1; D could derive from TRBD1 or TRBD2 (5 bases each). Looked up from germline, CDR1 is SGHNT and CDR2 is YYREEE (reference sequence). The V gene lost 4 bases and the J gene lost 9 bases, with 20 bases spanning the gap. The CDR3 has 15 amino acids. The CDR3 region is CASSPMSASGGEQFF. The CDR3, as DNA: TGTGCCAGCAGCCCCATGAGCGCATCTGGGGGTGAGCAGTTCTTC.

This clonotype was recorded a few times. V usage is TRBV2 and J usage is TRBJ2-7, with D unresolved. This CDR3 spans 13 amino acids. Trimming took off 7 bases at V and 0 bases at J, with 10 bases between the two ends. Per germline, CDR1 SNHLY and CDR2 FYNNEI. The CDR3 loop is CASTEADSYEQYF. The CDR3 DNA follows: TGTGCCAGCACTGAGGCAGACTCCTACGAGCAGTACTTC.

This clonotype was recorded at least ten times. The chain employs TRBV5-1 and TRBJ2-3; 9 bases match TRBD1. Trimming removed 4 bases from V and 5 bases from J; junction bases left unmatched: 5. The CDR3 covers 14 residues. Germline V gene data show CDR1 as SGHRS and CDR2 as YFSETQ. The chain's CDR3 is CASSEGQGIDTQYF. For the CDR3, the DNA is TGCGCCAGCAGCGAGGGACAGGGAATAGATACGCAGTATTTT.

The rearrangement links TRBV20-1 to TRBJ2-1; 7 bases line up with TRBD1. CDR3 size: 13 residues. V lost 4 bases, J lost 9 bases, and 9 bases stayed unmatched. Germline values: CDR1 DFQATT, CDR2 SNEGSKA (reference sequence). DNA of the CDR3: TGCAGTGCTAACCGGGACCCAGGGGGTGAGCAGTTCTTC. Translated, it gives CSANRDPGGEQFF.

As regards this clonotype: Since a much larger clone is just one base distant, this may be a read error. The chain couples TRBV5-1 to TRBJ2-5, with TRBD1 identical over 8 bases. Germline CDR1 reads SGHRS; CDR2 reads YFSETQ. The length of the CDR3 is 15 residues. V trimming: 3 bases; J trimming: 5 bases; junction bases outside the gene matches: 9. The CDR3 sequence is CASSSTGQEGETQYF. In DNA form, the CDR3 reads TGCGCCAGCAGCTCAACGGGACAGGAAGGGGAGACCCAGTACTTC.

This clonotype was seen ten or more times. This rearrangement joins TRBV9 to TRBJ1-5, with 9 bases lining up with TRBD1. Trimming at V came to 4 bases and at J to 5 bases, leaving 7 bases not matched to a gene. Germline CDR1 reads SGDLS; CDR2 reads YYNGEE. The length of the CDR3 is 15 residues. In nucleotides, the CDR3 is TGTGCCAGCAGCCGTACAGGGGGCGAATATCAGCCCCAGCATTTT. This gives the protein CASSRTGGEYQPQHF.

The chain uses TRBV9 and TRBJ2-7; D not certain. The germline V gene has CDR1 SGDLS and CDR2 YYNGEE. This CDR3 is built from 15 residues. V was trimmed by 3 bases and J by 3 bases, leaving 16 bases between them. The CDR3 is CASSAREGWIYEQYF. The CDR3 DNA reads as TGTGCCAGCAGCGCAAGGGAAGGGTGGATCTACGAGCAGTACTTC. The full variable domain, completed using reference TRBV9 and TRBJ2-7, is DSGVTQTPKHLITATGQRVTLRCSPRSGDLSVYWYQQSLDQGLQFLIQYYNGEERAKGNILERFSAQQFPDLHSELNLSSLELGDSALYFCASSAREGWIYEQYFGPGTRLTVT.

J is TRBJ1-1 and V is TRBV7-2; 7 bases line up with TRBD1. Looked up from germline, CDR1 is SGHTA and CDR2 is FQGNSA. With V trimmed by 4 bases and J by 10 bases, 6 bases remained unmatched. The CDR3 runs to 12 residues. The CDR3 DNA reads TGTGCCAGCAGCTCTCAGGGGGTTGCAGCTTTCTTT. Its protein is CASSSQGVAAFF.

The rearrangement joins TRBV3-1 to TRBJ2-4, with D perhaps assigned TRBD1 or TRBD2 (6 bases each). The germline V and J ends were trimmed by 1 base and 4 bases, with 14 bases remaining between them. CDR1 and CDR2 (germline): LGHDT, YNNKEL (reference sequence). The CDR3 has 16 residues. The CDR3 is CASSQVGRGGKNIQYF. The CDR3 DNA follows: TGTGCCAGCAGCCAAGTAGGCAGGGGAGGAAAAAACATTCAGTACTTC. The full variable domain, with the rest looked up from reference TRBV3-1 and TRBJ2-4, is DTAVSQTPKYLVTQMGNDKSIKCEQNLGHDTMYWYKQDSKKFLKIMFSYNNKELIINETVPNRFSPKSPDKAHLNLHINSLELGDSAVYFCASSQVGRGGKNIQYFGAGTRLSVL.

For this clonotype: This sequence may be a read error, since a much larger clone differs from it by one base. This chain joins TRBV5-1 and TRBJ1-4, with D tentatively TRBD1 (5 bases). The length of the CDR3 is 13 residues. Looked up from germline, CDR1 is SGHRS and CDR2 is YFSETQ. In nucleotides, the CDR3 is TGCGCCAGCAGCTTTGGGGCTAATGAAAGACTGTTTTTT. Translating it yields CASSFGANERLFF.

With respect to this clonotype: This may stem from a read error, because a much larger clone lies one nucleotide away. The rearrangement joins TRBV7-3 to TRBJ2-2; 7 nucleotides match TRBD1. The CDR3 is 13 amino acids. CDR1 is SGHTA and CDR2 is FQGTGA in the germline V gene. The CDR3 loop is CVSSPGGTGELFF. In DNA form, the CDR3 reads TGTGTCAGCAGCCCAGGGGGTACCGGGGAGCTGTTTTTT.

The chain uses TRBV18 and TRBJ2-4; D unclear. The J call may be mistaken, given a closer DNA end match to TRBJ2-7. The CDR3 runs 14 residues. Germline V lookup: CDR1 KGHSH, CDR2 LQKENI. CDR3 in amino acids: CASSLGTETYEQYF. The CDR3 DNA is TGTGCCAGCTCACTCGGCACCGAGACCTACGAGCAGTACTTC.